The T cell receptor beta chain under discussion was sequenced for a study of T cells in Graves' hyperthyroidism and ophthalmopathy. Regarding the study as a whole: In the analysis, a 13 V-J model separated ophthalmopathy from stable hyperthyroidism. Most thyroid clonotypes with frequency above 0.001 were detected in blood.

Unmatched junction bases numbered 10, after V lost 2 bases and J lost 5 bases. Germline values: CDR1 DFQATT, CDR2 SNEGSKA (reference sequence). The CDR3 runs to 15 residues. Amplification of TCR beta CDR3 regions used RNA as the template. TCR CDR3 underwent first-round RT-PCR with the HTBI primer set. TCRdb itself ran the multiplex PCR reads through MiXCR, one entry per CDR3 protein. The repertoire holds more than 600,000 distinct CDR3 sequences, with around 15% as singletons. This clonotype was seen ten or more times. Its antigen is unknown. Used for diagnoses were clinical symptoms, serum thyroxine and TRAb, thyroid ultrasound and orbital computed tomography.

The V and J genes are TRBV20-1 and TRBJ2-7, with 9 bases identical to TRBD1. The sample comprised blood. The receptor comes from a young man with Graves' hyperthyroidism. The CDR3 DNA sequence: TGCAGTGCTAGACCCCCCGGGACAGGGAAAAACGAGCAGTACTTC. Its translation is CSARPPGTGKNEQYF.